Below, 10 T cell receptor beta chains from the same sample are listed, as sequenced in a study of cytomegalovirus exposure and HLA in healthy donors. Vbeta (60) and Jbeta (13) primers were used in the PCR. The table came from immunoSEQ multiplex PCR; TCRdb's copy has only in-frame clones and leaves some out. The sample lists some 140,000 clones; 65% to 80% were seen once. Material for sequencing was PBMCs. These receptors originate from a woman in her fifties or sixties in good health and CMV-seropositive.

The V and J genes are TRBV28 and TRBJ2-7, with D maybe TRBD2 (6 bases). This CDR3 spans 14 amino acids. V lost 7 bases to trimming and J lost 0 bases, with 13 bases between them. CDR1 and CDR2 (germline): MDHEN, SYDVKM. CDR3 sequence (DNA): TGTGCCAGCAACACCCCCGGGAGCTCCTACGAGCAGTACTTC. It is translated as CASNTPGSSYEQYF.

The chain joins TRBV2 to TRBJ2-2; D uncertain. The CDR3 is 16 amino acids. Germline assignment: CDR1 SNHLY and CDR2 FYNNEI. Trimming took off 4 bases at V and 2 bases at J, with 14 bases between the two ends. CDR3 amino acids: CASSVARRPNTGELFF. CDR3 nucleotides: TGTGCCAGCAGTGTCGCACGGAGACCAAACACCGGGGAGCTGTTTTTT.

The V call is TRBV2, the J call TRBJ2-4; possible D gene TRBD2, 6 bases. The CDR3 contains 13 residues. Germline V gives CDR1 SNHLY, CDR2 FYNNEI. The V gene lost 6 bases and the J gene lost 13 bases, with 19 bases spanning the gap. CDR3 region: CASRDGTPPWQYF. As DNA, the CDR3 is TGTGCCAGCAGGGACGGGACTCCTCCATGGCAGTACTTC.

The chain links TRBV4-2 to TRBJ1-5; D possibly corresponds to TRBD1 (5 bases). The germline gives CDR1 LGHNA, CDR2 YNFKEQ. CDR3 length equals 16 residues. V lost 4 bases to trimming and J lost 2 bases, with 15 bases between them. The chain's CDR3 is CASSLAIGVGNQPQHF. The CDR3 DNA is TGTGCCAGCAGCCTCGCGATAGGGGTGGGCAATCAGCCCCAGCATTTT.

V usage is TRBV29-1 and J usage is TRBJ2-2; 8 nucleotides match TRBD2. Germline CDR1 is SQVTM and CDR2 is ANQGSEA. V gave up 4 bases and J gave up 4 bases; unmatched junction bases: 5. This CDR3 has 14 amino acids. The CDR3 nucleotides read TGCAGCGTTGGGGCGGGGGGCGGCACCGGGGAGCTGTTTTTT. It codes for CSVGAGGGTGELFF.

The chain uses TRBV5-1 and TRBJ2-2, with 7 positions matching TRBD2. The CDR3 consists of 15 residues. In germline, CDR1 is SGHRS, CDR2 YFSETQ. The V and J ends lost 0 bases and 4 bases, in that order; junction bases with no gene match: 3. CDR3 bases: TGCGCCAGCAGCTTGGGCAGGGAGGGCACCGGGGAGCTGTTTTTT. Translation gives CASSLGREGTGELFF.

The gene calls are TRBV16 and TRBJ1-1, with a possible D match to TRBD1 (6 bases). The CDR3 is 15 amino acids. Trimming removed 4 bases at V and 2 bases at J, with 14 bases between. Germline CDR1 KGHSY, CDR2 FQNENV. The CDR3 coding sequence is TGTGCCAGCAGCCTTGCCGGGACACTAAACACTGAAGCTTTCTTT. Translated: CASSLAGTLNTEAFF.

The gene calls are TRBV11-2 and TRBJ1-2, with 7 nucleotides matching TRBD1. The CDR3 totals 13 residues. Germline trimming cut 5 bases from V and 8 bases from J; bases unmatched to any gene: 8. From germline, CDR1 is SGHAT and CDR2 FQNNGV. As DNA, the CDR3 is TGTGCCAGCAGCCTAGGGGACAGTTCGGGCTACACCTTC. Protein: CASSLGDSSGYTF.

The CDR3, as DNA: TGTGCCAGCAGTTTATTTGCAGGGAGGGGTGAAAAACTGTTTTTT. Translated, it gives CASSLFAGRGEKLFF. The chain combines TRBV27 with TRBJ1-4, with D maybe TRBD1 (5 bases). Germline V gene data show CDR1 as MNHEY and CDR2 as SMNVEV (reference sequence). This CDR3 has 15 amino acids. Trimming left V 1 base short and J 7 bases short, with 13 bases between.

This chain links TRBV28 with TRBJ1-2, with a possible D match to TRBD1 (5 bases). Looked up from germline, CDR1 is MDHEN and CDR2 is SYDVKM. This CDR3 comprises 13 residues. V shed 8 bases and J shed 4 bases, with 14 bases lying between them. CDR3 nucleotides: TGTGCCAGCTTATGGCAGGGCGGCTATGGCTACACCTTC. Protein sequence: CASLWQGGYGYTF.